A single sample is the source of the 8 T cell receptor beta chains below, sequenced in a study of T cells in Graves' hyperthyroidism and ophthalmopathy. RNA transcripts were the template for amplifying TCR beta CDR3 regions. HTBI primers were the set used in a first-round RT-PCR of the TCR CDR3. TCRdb analysed the multiplex PCR reads with MiXCR anew, one entry per CDR3 protein. The data hold approximately 370,000 distinct CDR3 sequences, with under 15% observed a single time. Sequenced material: blood. The receptors derive from a woman aged 25 to 45 with Graves' hyperthyroidism.

The rearrangement uses TRBV5-1 and TRBJ2-5; 10 nucleotides match TRBD1. The CDR3 loop spans 16 amino acids. Trimming at V came to 5 bases and at J to 6 bases, leaving 13 bases not matched to a gene. Germline V gene data show CDR1 as SGHRS and CDR2 as YFSETQ. Here the CDR3 reads CASSYKGDRGLQTQYF. CDR3 in DNA: TGCGCCAGCAGTTATAAAGGGGACAGGGGTTTGCAGACCCAGTACTTC.

In this sample, this clonotype turned up many times. The rearrangement links TRBV5-1 to TRBJ2-1, with D possibly TRBD1 on 6 matching bases. The ends were cut back, 3 bases at V and 2 bases at J, with 9 bases in the middle. Germline V gene data show CDR1 as SGHRS and CDR2 as YFSETQ. There are 14 residues in the CDR3. CDR3 coding DNA: TGCGCCAGCAGCTCCGGGACAACCTACAATGAGCAGTTCTTC. Translated: CASSSGTTYNEQFF.

V is TRBV2 and J is TRBJ2-1, with D perhaps matching TRBD1 (5 bases). Germline-derived CDR1 and CDR2 are SNHLY and FYNNEI. The CDR3 sequence is 15 residues long. Trimming left V 6 bases short and J 0 bases short, with 12 bases between. CDR3 loop: CASRVRTLSYNEQFF. As DNA, the CDR3 is TGTGCCAGCAGGGTAAGGACACTCTCCTACAATGAGCAGTTCTTC.

This chain links TRBV4-2 with TRBJ2-7; D gene unclear. Looked up from germline, CDR1 is LGHNA and CDR2 is YNFKEQ. Trimming took 4 bases from V and 0 from J, leaving 13 bases between them. The CDR3 is made up of 15 amino acids. The CDR3 reads CASSPTATNSYEQYF. Here the CDR3 DNA reads TGTGCCAGCAGCCCTACAGCTACCAACTCCTACGAGCAGTACTTC.

This clonotype was seen ten or more times. The V call is TRBV30, the J call TRBJ2-1; perhaps TRBD2 as D (6 bases). With 2 bases removed from V and 15 bases from J, the gap between germline ends came to 23 bases. The CDR3 totals 14 residues. CDR1 is GTSNPN and CDR2 is SVGIG in the germline V gene (reference sequence). CDR3 sequence: CAWSTEVRSKAGFF. In nucleotides, the CDR3 is TGTGCCTGGAGTACCGAGGTCAGATCGAAAGCGGGGTTCTTC.

This clonotype was seen only a few times. The chain links TRBV20-1 to TRBJ2-3, with a tentative D call TRBD1 (5 bases). Germline values: CDR1 DFQATT, CDR2 SNEGSKA (reference sequence). V gave up 5 bases and J gave up 0 bases, with 15 bases separating them. This CDR3 is built from 15 residues. CDR3 coding DNA: TGCAGTGCTTCGGTGGACACAGGAAGCACAGATACGCAGTATTTT. Amino acids: CSASVDTGSTDTQYF.

The V call is TRBV29-1, the J call TRBJ2-5; no firm D call. The CDR3 length is 14 residues. Germline CDR1 is SQVTM and CDR2 is ANQGSEA. V lost 4 bases, J lost 5 bases, and 17 bases lay in between. In nucleotides, the CDR3 is TGCAGCGTTGTATCTAACTTGCTGCTGGAGACCCAGTACTTC. Its protein is CSVVSNLLLETQYF.

The chain uses TRBV19 and TRBJ2-5, with D hard to call. CDR3 length: 14 residues. The germline V gene encodes CDR1 LNHDA and CDR2 SQIVND (reference sequence). V lost 5 bases, J lost 5 bases, and 15 bases lay in between. The CDR3 DNA sequence: TGTGCCAGTAGTGCCCCTGGACGGGCGGAGACCCAGTACTTC. Its protein product is CASSAPGRAETQYF.